Below are 22 T cell receptor beta chains sequenced from a single sample in a study of blood T cell repertoires in COVID-19. Using immunoSEQ multiplex PCR, the repertoire was profiled, and TCRdb retains in-frame clones only, with some absent. The data hold about 220,000 clones, with 80% to 90% observed a single time. The sample consisted of PBMCs or T cells enriched from blood (not recorded which). All receptors derive from a woman aged 40-49 years with acute COVID-19.

The CDR3 bases are TGCGCCAGCAGCCAAGAAGGGACAGGGCACAGCGAGCAGTACTTC. Translating gives CASSQEGTGHSEQYF. The chain uses TRBV4-3 and TRBJ2-7; 9 nucleotides line up with TRBD1. The CDR3 has 15 amino acids. V shed 0 bases and J 6 bases; nucleotides not matched to a gene: 6. The germline V gene has CDR1 LGHNA and CDR2 YSLEER.

The chain carries TRBV6-5 and TRBJ1-4; TRBD1 matches at 9 bases. Germline V gene data show CDR1 as MNHEY and CDR2 as SVGAGI. Trimming at V came to 6 bases and at J to 8 bases, leaving 4 bases not matched to a gene. The CDR3 extends over 13 amino acids. The CDR3 nucleotides are TGTGCCAGCAGAGGACAGGGGCCCGAAAAACTGTTTTTT. Encoded protein: CASRGQGPEKLFF.

The chain joins TRBV7-2 to TRBJ2-1, with D tentatively TRBD2 (6 bases). The germline gives CDR1 SGHTA, CDR2 FQGNSA. V was clipped by 5 bases and J by 5 bases, with 16 bases between them. This CDR3 has 15 amino acids. CDR3 nucleotides: TGTGCCAGCAGCCCCCTTGCGGGGTCCAACAATGAGCAGTTCTTC. As protein: CASSPLAGSNNEQFF.

V usage is TRBV7-3 and J usage is TRBJ2-5; D gene unclear. V was cut by 4 bases and J by 2 bases, with 2 bases left in between. The CDR3 contains 11 residues. Germline CDR1 is SGHTA and CDR2 is FQGTGA. The DNA for the CDR3 is TGTGCCAGCAGCTCTCAAGAGACCCAGTACTTC. Protein product: CASSSQETQYF. Variable domain in full (rest from reference TRBV7-3 and TRBJ2-5): GAGVSQTPSNKVTEKGKYVELRCDPISGHTALYWYRQSLGQGPEFLIYFQGTGAADDSGLPNDRFFAVRPEGSVSTLKIQRTERGDSAVYLCASSSQETQYFGPGTRLLVL.

V usage is TRBV6-5 and J usage is TRBJ1-1; the D gene is possibly TRBD1 (5 bases). V lost 0 bases, J lost 5 bases, and 13 bases lay in between. This CDR3 spans 15 amino acids. Germline V lookup: CDR1 MNHEY, CDR2 SVGAGI. The CDR3 nucleotides are TGTGCCAGCAGTTACTCGTGGAGGGGAGGAACTGAAGCTTTCTTT. Translated, it gives CASSYSWRGGTEAFF.

The chain joins TRBV2 to TRBJ1-6; D unclear. Germline CDR1 and CDR2: SNHLY and FYNNEI. Trimming stripped 2 bases from V and 6 bases from J, with 11 bases between. CDR3 size: 15 residues. Here the CDR3 reads CASSENRQANSPLHF. The CDR3 nucleotides are TGTGCCAGCAGTGAAAATCGGCAGGCTAATTCACCCCTCCACTTT.

This rearrangement joins TRBV7-6 to TRBJ2-5; unclear D gene. V dropped 3 bases and J dropped 0 bases, with 5 bases sitting between them. The CDR3 runs to 13 residues. Germline V gene sequence: CDR1 SGHVS, CDR2 FNYEAQ. This CDR3 is CASSFRYQETQYF. In DNA form, the CDR3 reads TGTGCCAGCAGCTTCAGGTACCAAGAGACCCAGTACTTC. Combining the CDR3 with reference TRBV7-6 and TRBJ2-5 gives the whole variable domain GAGVSQSPRYKVTKRGQDVALRCDPISGHVSLYWYRQALGQGPEFLTYFNYEAQQDKSGLPNDRFSAERPEGSISTLTIQRTEQRDSAMYRCASSFRYQETQYFGPGTRLLVL.

The table lists this clone with a few counts. This chain connects TRBV30 to TRBJ1-1; a possible D gene is TRBD1 (5 bases). Germline CDR1 and CDR2: GTSNPN and SVGIG (reference sequence). CDR3 length equals 15 residues. V lost 0 bases, J lost 0 bases, and 11 bases lay in between. The CDR3 loop reads CAWSVPGVLNTEAFF. CDR3 in DNA: TGTGCCTGGAGTGTACCGGGGGTGCTGAACACTGAAGCTTTCTTT. Using reference TRBV30 and TRBJ1-1 for the parts outside the CDR3, the full variable domain is SQTIHQWPATLVQPVGSPLSLECTVEGTSNPNLYWYRQAAGRGLQLLFYSVGIGQISSEVPQNLSASRPQDRQFILSSKKLLLSDSGFYLCAWSVPGVLNTEAFFGQGTRLTVV.

This chain uses TRBV10-3 with TRBJ1-2; the match to TRBD1 covers 9 bases. The J segment lost 8 bases and the V segment lost 7 bases, leaving 17 bases of the junction unmatched. CDR1 is ENHRY and CDR2 is SYGVKD in the germline V gene. This CDR3 is built from 16 residues. The CDR3 coding sequence is TGTGCCATCAACATTCCCGGTCCGGGGACAGGGAGGGGCTACACCTTC. This encodes CAINIPGPGTGRGYTF.

This chain connects TRBV29-1 to TRBJ1-2, with TRBD1 as a possible D gene (5 bases). Germline V lookup: CDR1 SQVTM, CDR2 ANQGSEA. This CDR3 comprises 15 residues. V dropped 1 base and J dropped 3 bases, with 15 bases sitting between them. CDR3 in DNA: TGCAGCGTTGAAGTCGGGGGGATCGGATACTATGGCTACACCTTC. Its protein is CSVEVGGIGYYGYTF.

The J gene is TRBJ1-6, the V gene TRBV9; unclear D gene. The CDR3 length is 14 residues. V was cut by 2 bases and J by 9 bases, with 12 bases left in between. Germline loops: CDR1 SGDLS, CDR2 YYNGEE. In DNA, the CDR3 is TGTGCCAGCAGCGTGATCGATGGGAGTTCACCCCTCCACTTT. Protein product: CASSVIDGSSPLHF.

J is TRBJ2-7 and V is TRBV14, with TRBD2 as a possible D gene (6 bases). Germline V lookup: CDR1 SGHDN, CDR2 FVKESK. Deletions cut 1 base from V and 4 bases from J, with 17 bases between. This CDR3 spans 16 amino acids. CDR3 loop: CASSQAGSSRGYEQYF. CDR3 DNA sequence: TGTGCCAGCAGCCAAGCAGGGTCATCCCGGGGGTACGAGCAGTACTTC.

The chain joins TRBV14 to TRBJ2-1; D perhaps matches TRBD2 (5 bases). The V gene's germline CDR1 is SGHDN and CDR2 FVKESK. V gave up 1 base and J gave up 5 bases, with 12 bases separating them. There are 15 residues in the CDR3. CDR3 sequence (DNA): TGTGCCAGCAGCCAAGGTGTAGGGAGCCACAATGAGCAGTTCTTC. It translates to CASSQGVGSHNEQFF.

The CDR3 region has the DNA TGCGCCAGCAGCTTGGCGGGGGAGACCCAGTACTTC. Translating it yields CASSLAGETQYF. The chain has TRBV5-1 and TRBJ2-5; the D gene is possibly TRBD2 (5 bases). V shed 0 bases and J shed 5 bases, with 5 bases lying between them. The germline CDR1 and CDR2 sequences are SGHRS and YFSETQ. The CDR3 spans 12 residues.

This clone has more than one count but fewer than ten. J is TRBJ1-2 and V is TRBV9, with 9 bases lining up with TRBD1. Unmatched junction bases numbered 11, after V lost 3 bases and J lost 2 bases. This CDR3 has 17 residues. The germline V gene encodes CDR1 SGDLS and CDR2 YYNGEE. DNA of the CDR3: TGTGCCAGCAGCGGGAACTCCGGGACAGGGACCAACTATGGCTACACCTTC. Protein: CASSGNSGTGTNYGYTF.

This clone was seen only once. The DNA for the CDR3 is TGCGCCAGCAGCCAAGAAGGGGTATCAGGAAACACCATATATTTT. This sequence encodes CASSQEGVSGNTIYF. The gene calls are TRBV4-1 and TRBJ1-3; D is perhaps TRBD1 (5 bases). Germline V CDR1 and CDR2: MGHRA, YSYEKL. Trimming removed 0 bases from V and 4 bases from J, with 10 bases in between. The CDR3 covers 15 residues.

The chain links TRBV11-3 to TRBJ2-2; perhaps TRBD1 as D (5 bases). The CDR3 has 13 amino acids. V gave up 7 bases and J gave up 4 bases, with 10 bases separating them. Germline V gives CDR1 SGHNT, CDR2 YENEEA. The CDR3 spells CASTLRGTGELFF. DNA of the CDR3: TGTGCCAGCACTTTAAGGGGCACCGGGGAGCTGTTTTTT.

The rearrangement joins TRBV30 to TRBJ1-3, with no clear D. CDR3 length: 14 residues. V was cut by 0 bases and J by 0 bases, with 6 bases left in between. CDR1 is GTSNPN and CDR2 is SVGIG in the germline V gene (reference sequence). The CDR3 region is CAWSVKSSGNTIYF. CDR3 DNA sequence: TGTGCCTGGAGTGTAAAGAGCTCTGGAAACACCATATATTTT.

The chain recombines TRBV3-1 (or the pseudogene TRBV3-2) with TRBJ2-3, with D uncertain. V lost 5 bases and J lost 6, with 6 bases in between. The CDR3 contains 11 residues. The germline CDR1 and CDR2 sequences are LGHDT and YNNKEL (reference sequence). The CDR3 DNA follows: TGTGCCAGCAGCACACAGGATACGCAGTATTTT. Its translation: CASSTQDTQYF.

V is TRBV7-9 and J is TRBJ2-3, with D perhaps matching TRBD2 (5 bases). Germline loops: CDR1 SEHNR, CDR2 FQNEAQ (reference sequence). The CDR3 consists of 15 residues. Trimming removed 2 bases at V and 6 bases at J, with 15 bases between. This chain's CDR3 is CASSLTRAYSDTQYF. Here the CDR3 DNA reads TGTGCCAGCAGCTTAACTAGGGCGTATTCGGATACGCAGTATTTT.

V and J are TRBV3-1 (or the pseudogene TRBV3-2) and TRBJ1-2; 8 nucleotides match TRBD1. CDR3 length: 16 amino acids. Trimming cost V 1 base and J 2 bases; bases outside gene matches: 6. Germline V gives CDR1 LGHDT, CDR2 YNNKEL (reference sequence). CDR3 in DNA: TGTGCCAGCAGCCAAGGCCTGGGACAGGACAACTATGGCTACACCTTC. This sequence encodes CASSQGLGQDNYGYTF.

This sequence joins TRBV5-1 and TRBJ2-4; 8 bases are shared with TRBD1. CDR1 and CDR2 from the germline V gene are SGHRS and YFSETQ. There are 17 residues in the CDR3. After removal of 0 bases from V and 6 bases from J, the junction contained 11 bases not matched to a gene. As DNA, the CDR3 is TGCGCCAGCAGCTTGGGCTGGACAGGGTCTGTGGGAAACATTCAGTACTTC. Translating gives CASSLGWTGSVGNIQYF.